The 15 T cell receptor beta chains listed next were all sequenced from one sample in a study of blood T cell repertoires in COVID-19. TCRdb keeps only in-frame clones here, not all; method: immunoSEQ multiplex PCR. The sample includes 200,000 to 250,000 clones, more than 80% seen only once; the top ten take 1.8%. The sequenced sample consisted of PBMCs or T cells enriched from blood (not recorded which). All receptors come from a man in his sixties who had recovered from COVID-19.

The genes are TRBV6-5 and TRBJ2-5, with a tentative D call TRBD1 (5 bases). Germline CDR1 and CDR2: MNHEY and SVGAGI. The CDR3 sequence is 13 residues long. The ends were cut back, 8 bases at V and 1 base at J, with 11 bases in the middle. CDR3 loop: CASVWGFQETQYF. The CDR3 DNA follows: TGTGCCAGCGTTTGGGGCTTCCAAGAGACCCAGTACTTC.

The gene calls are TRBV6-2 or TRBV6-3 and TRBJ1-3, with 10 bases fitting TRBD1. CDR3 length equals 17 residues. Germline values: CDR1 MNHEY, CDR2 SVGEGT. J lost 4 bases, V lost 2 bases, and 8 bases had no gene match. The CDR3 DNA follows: TGTGCCAGCAGTTACAATCGGGACAGGGGAACGGGAAACACCATATATTTT. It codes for CASSYNRDRGTGNTIYF.

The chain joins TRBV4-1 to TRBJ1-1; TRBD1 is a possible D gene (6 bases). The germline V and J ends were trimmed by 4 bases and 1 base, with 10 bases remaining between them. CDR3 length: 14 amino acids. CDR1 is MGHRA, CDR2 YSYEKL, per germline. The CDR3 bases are TGCGCCAGCAGCCCCGACAGGCGGAACACTGAAGCTTTCTTT. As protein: CASSPDRRNTEAFF.

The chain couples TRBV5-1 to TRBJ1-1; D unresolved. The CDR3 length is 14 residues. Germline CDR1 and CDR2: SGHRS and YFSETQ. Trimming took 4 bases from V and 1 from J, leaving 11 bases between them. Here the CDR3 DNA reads TGCGCCAGCAGCCTCACGGGGTCGAACACTGAAGCTTTCTTT. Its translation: CASSLTGSNTEAFF.

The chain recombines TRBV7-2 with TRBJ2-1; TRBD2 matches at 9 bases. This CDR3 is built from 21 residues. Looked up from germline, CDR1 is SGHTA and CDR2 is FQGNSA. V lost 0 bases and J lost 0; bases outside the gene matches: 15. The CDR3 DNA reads TGTGCCAGCAGCTTAGCGTACCCGGGACTAGCCGCCCCAAGCTCCTACAATGAGCAGTTCTTC. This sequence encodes CASSLAYPGLAAPSSYNEQFF.

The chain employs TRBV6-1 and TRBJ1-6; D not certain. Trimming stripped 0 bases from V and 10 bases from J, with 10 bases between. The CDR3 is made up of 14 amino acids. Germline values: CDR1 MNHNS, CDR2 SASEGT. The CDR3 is CASSEAVSESPLHF. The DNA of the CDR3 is TGTGCCAGCAGTGAAGCAGTCTCGGAGTCACCCCTCCACTTT.

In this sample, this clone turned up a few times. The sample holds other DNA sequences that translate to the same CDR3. The CDR3 DNA sequence: TGTGCCAGCAGCTTAGGGGACAGGGGCACCGGGGAGCTGTTTTTT. Translated: CASSLGDRGTGELFF. This chain joins TRBV7-2 and TRBJ2-2; 10 bases fit TRBD1. The CDR3 extends over 15 amino acids. With 1 base clipped from V and 4 bases from J, the junction kept 0 bases outside the gene matches. Germline loops: CDR1 SGHTA, CDR2 FQGNSA.

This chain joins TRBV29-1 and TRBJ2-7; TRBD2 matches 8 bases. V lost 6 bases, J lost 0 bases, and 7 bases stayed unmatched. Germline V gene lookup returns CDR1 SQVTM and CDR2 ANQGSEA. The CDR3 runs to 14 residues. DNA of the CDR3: TGCAGCGTGACATTTAGCGGGAACTCCTACGAGCAGTACTTC. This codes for CSVTFSGNSYEQYF.

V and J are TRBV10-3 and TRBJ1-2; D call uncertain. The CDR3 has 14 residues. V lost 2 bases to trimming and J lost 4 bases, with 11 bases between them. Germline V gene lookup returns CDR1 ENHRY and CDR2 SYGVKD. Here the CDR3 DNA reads TGTGCCATCAGTGAGATCGGGGAAGTCTATGGCTACACCTTC. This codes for CAISEIGEVYGYTF.

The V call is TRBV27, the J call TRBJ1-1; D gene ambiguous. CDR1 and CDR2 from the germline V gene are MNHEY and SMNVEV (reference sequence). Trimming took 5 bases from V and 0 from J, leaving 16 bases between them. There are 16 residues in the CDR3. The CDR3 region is CASSLERVPMNTEAFF. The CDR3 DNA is TGTGCCAGCAGTCTAGAGCGTGTTCCTATGAACACTGAAGCTTTCTTT.

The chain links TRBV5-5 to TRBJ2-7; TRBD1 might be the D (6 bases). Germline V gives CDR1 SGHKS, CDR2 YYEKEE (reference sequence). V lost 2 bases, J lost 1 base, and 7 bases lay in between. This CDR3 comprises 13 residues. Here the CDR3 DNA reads TGTGCCAGCAGCTTAACAGGGTCCTACGAGCAGTACTTC. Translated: CASSLTGSYEQYF.

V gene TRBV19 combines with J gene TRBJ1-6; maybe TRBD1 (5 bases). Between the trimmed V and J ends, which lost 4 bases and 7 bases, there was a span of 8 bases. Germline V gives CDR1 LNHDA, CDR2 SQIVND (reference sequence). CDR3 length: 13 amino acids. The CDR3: CASSRWTNSPLHF. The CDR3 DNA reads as TGTGCCAGTAGTAGATGGACAAATTCACCCCTCCACTTT.

The CDR3 coding sequence is TGTGCTAGTGGAGTACGACAGGGTTCCGAGCAGTACTTC. Residues: CASGVRQGSEQYF. This chain uses TRBV12-5 with TRBJ2-7; 7 positions match TRBD1. The CDR3 is 13 amino acids. Trimming at V came to 6 bases and at J to 6 bases, leaving 8 bases not matched to a gene. Looked up from germline, CDR1 is LGHNT and CDR2 is FRNRAP. Supplemented by reference TRBV12-5 and TRBJ2-7, the full variable domain reads DARVTQTPRHKVTEMGQEVTMRCQPILGHNTVFWYRQTMMQGLELLAYFRNRAPLDDSGMPKDRFSAEMPDATLATLKIQPSEPRDSAVYFCASGVRQGSEQYFGPGTRLTVT.

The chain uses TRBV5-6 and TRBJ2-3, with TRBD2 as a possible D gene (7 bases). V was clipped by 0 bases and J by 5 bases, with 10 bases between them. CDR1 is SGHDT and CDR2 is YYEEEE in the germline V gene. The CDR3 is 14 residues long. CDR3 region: CASSLAGGQDTQYF. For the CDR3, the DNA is TGTGCCAGCAGCTTGGCCGGGGGGCAAGATACGCAGTATTTT.

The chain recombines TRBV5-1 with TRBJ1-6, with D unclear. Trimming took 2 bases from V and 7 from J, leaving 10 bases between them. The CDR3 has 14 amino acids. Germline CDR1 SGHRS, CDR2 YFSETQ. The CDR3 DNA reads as TGCGCCAGCAGCTTAGGGAGTTGGAATTCACCCCTCCACTTT. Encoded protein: CASSLGSWNSPLHF. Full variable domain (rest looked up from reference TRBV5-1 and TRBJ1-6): KAGVTQTPRYLIKTRGQQVTLSCSPISGHRSVSWYQQTPGQGLQFLFEYFSETQRNKGNFPGRFSGRQFSNSRSEMNVSTLELGDSALYLCASSLGSWNSPLHFGNGTRLTVT.